This TCR beta chain was captured in a study of read filtering for tumor transcriptome and immune sequencing. The library was built from around 400 ng RNA with molecular barcoded adaptors for alpha/delta and beta/gamma chains. TCRdb processed the reads anew with MiXCR; each CDR3 protein has one entry. The data contain tens of thousands of distinct CDR3 sequences, roughly 19% of them singletons. Germline V gives CDR1 DFQATT, CDR2 SNEGSKA (reference sequence). The CDR3 runs 13 residues. As to this clonotype: Its antigen is as yet unknown. An end of the junction differs from the germline gene, which may be a read error.

Regarding the study as a whole: RNA-seq captured clonotypes less deeply and reliably than IR-seq.

Sequencing was done on a sample of a population of CD138-negative cells sorted from bone marrow. The sequence came from a donor at least 40 years old with multiple myeloma. V gene TRBV20-1 combines with J gene TRBJ2-5; D not certain. The CDR3 DNA reads TGCAGTGCTACAGGTGGTGGGATAGAGACTCAGTACTTC. Amino acid sequence: CSATGGGIETQYF.